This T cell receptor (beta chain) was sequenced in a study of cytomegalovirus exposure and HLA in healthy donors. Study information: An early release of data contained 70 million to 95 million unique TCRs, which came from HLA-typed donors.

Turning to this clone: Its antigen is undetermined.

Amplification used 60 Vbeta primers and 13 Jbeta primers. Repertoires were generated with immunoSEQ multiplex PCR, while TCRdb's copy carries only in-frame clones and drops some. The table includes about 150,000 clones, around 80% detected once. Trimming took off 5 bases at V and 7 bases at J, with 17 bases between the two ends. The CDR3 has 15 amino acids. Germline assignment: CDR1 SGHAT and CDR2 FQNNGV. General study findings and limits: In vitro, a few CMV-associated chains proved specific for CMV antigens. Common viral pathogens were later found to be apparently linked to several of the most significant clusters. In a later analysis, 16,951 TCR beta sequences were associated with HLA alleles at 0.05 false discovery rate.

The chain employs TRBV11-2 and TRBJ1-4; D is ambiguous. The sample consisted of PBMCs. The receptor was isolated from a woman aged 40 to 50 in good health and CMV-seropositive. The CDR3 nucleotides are TGTGCCAGCAGCCAGACCGGGTTTTCTGGTGAAAAACTGTTTTTT. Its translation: CASSQTGFSGEKLFF.